The T cell receptor beta chain under discussion was sequenced for a study of cytomegalovirus exposure and HLA in healthy donors. V dropped 4 bases and J dropped 8 bases, with 18 bases sitting between them. This CDR3 is built from 15 residues. CDR1 SGHDT and CDR2 YYEEEE come from the germline V gene. In this sample, this clone turned up a few times. Researchers ran the PCR with 60 Vbeta and 13 Jbeta primers. Sequenced by immunoSEQ multiplex PCR; TCRdb stores in-frame clones only, minus some. This table has approximately 200,000 clones, approximately 85% appearing once. This TCR was sampled from a woman aged 45 to 65 in good health and CMV-seronegative. The J gene is TRBJ1-4, the V gene TRBV5-6, with a possible D match to TRBD1 (5 bases). What was sequenced was PBMCs. This CDR3 reads CASSLGGTLREKLFF. The CDR3 DNA reads TGTGCCAGCAGCCTCGGGGGGACTCTGAGGGAAAAACTGTTTTTT.